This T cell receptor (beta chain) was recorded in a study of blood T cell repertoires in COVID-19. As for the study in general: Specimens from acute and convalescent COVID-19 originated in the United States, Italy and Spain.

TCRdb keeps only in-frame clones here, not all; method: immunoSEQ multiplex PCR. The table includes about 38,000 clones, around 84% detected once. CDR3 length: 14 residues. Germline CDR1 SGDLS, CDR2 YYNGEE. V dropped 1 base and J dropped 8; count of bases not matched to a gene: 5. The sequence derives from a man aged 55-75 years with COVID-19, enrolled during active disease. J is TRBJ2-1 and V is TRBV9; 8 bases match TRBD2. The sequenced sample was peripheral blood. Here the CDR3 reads CASSVRSGSYEQFF. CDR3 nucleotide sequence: TGTGCCAGCAGCGTAAGAAGCGGGAGTTATGAGCAGTTCTTC.